This entry lists 22 T cell receptor beta chains sequenced from one sample in a study of metastatic and nonmetastatic thyroid tumors. TCRdb reprocessed the PCR reads via MiXCR. Of under 4,000 clones in the sample, less than 40% were seen once. Thyroid surgery was performed in patients who had received no treatment beforehand. The specimen was adjacent normal tissue. All receptors come from a female donor with papillary thyroid cancer or a benign thyroid nodule (not recorded which). Some clones in this sample may be carry-over from other donors' samples.

This clone occurred a few times. This sequence joins TRBV27 and TRBJ2-1; TRBD2 matches 11 bases. The CDR3 is 16 residues long. The J segment lost 4 bases and the V segment lost 6 bases, leaving 8 bases of the junction unmatched. The V gene's germline CDR1 is MNHEY and CDR2 SMNVEV (reference sequence). CDR3 amino acids: CASSLGTSGTYNEQFF. CDR3 DNA: TGTGCCAGCAGCTTAGGGACTAGCGGCACTTACAATGAGCAGTTCTTC.

V and J are TRBV6-1 and TRBJ1-3; D possibly corresponds to TRBD1 (6 bases). The germline CDR1 and CDR2 sequences are MNHNS and SASEGT. Between the trimmed V and J ends, which lost 1 base and 4 bases, there was a span of 8 bases. This CDR3 comprises 14 residues. CDR3 amino acids: CASSEVRGGNTIYF. The DNA for the CDR3 is TGTGCCAGCAGTGAAGTCAGGGGCGGAAACACCATATATTTT.

This clone is categorized as medium-sized (0.01 to 0.1%). A much larger clone lies one base from this, so it may be a read error. This sample includes further DNA sequences coding for the same CDR3. The chain joins TRBV10-3 to TRBJ2-1; D may be TRBD2 (7 bases). CDR1 and CDR2 (germline): ENHRY, SYGVKD. The CDR3 has 15 amino acids. The DNA of the CDR3 is TGTGCCATCAGTGAGTCCCAGCGGGGACACAATGAGCAGTTCTTT. The encoded protein is CAISESQRGHNEQFF.

The chain links TRBV20-1 to TRBJ1-6; no firm D call. Trimming took off 0 bases at V and 5 bases at J, with 5 bases between the two ends. The germline V gene has CDR1 DFQATT and CDR2 SNEGSKA (reference sequence). The CDR3 is 13 residues long. Here the CDR3 DNA reads TGCAGTGCTAGAGAGATCAATAATTCACCCCTCCACTTT. The encoded protein is CSAREINNSPLHF.

Judged by abundance, this clone is medium-sized (0.01 to 0.1%). This chain uses TRBV7-3 with TRBJ2-3; no clear D gene. The CDR3 consists of 13 residues. The V end was cut by 1 base, the J end by 5 bases, with 7 bases between. Germline CDR1 reads SGHTA; CDR2 reads FQGTGA. In DNA, the CDR3 is TGTGCCAGCAGCTTAATCACGGGAGATACGCAGTATTTT. Encoded protein: CASSLITGDTQYF.

This clone was observed a handful of times. The chain is built from TRBV25-1 and TRBJ2-5, with TRBD2 identical over 13 bases. Germline V gene lookup returns CDR1 MGHDK and CDR2 SYGVNS. The CDR3 runs to 15 residues. With 4 bases clipped from V and 5 bases from J, the junction kept 4 bases outside the gene matches. In nucleotides, the CDR3 is TGTGCCAGCAGTGTACCGACTAGCGGGAGGGAGACCCAGTACTTC. It translates to CASSVPTSGRETQYF.

This clone is medium-sized (0.01 to 0.1%) by share. The rearrangement links TRBV7-9 to TRBJ2-2; D gene uncertain. The CDR3 extends over 12 amino acids. V was shortened by 5 bases and J by 7 bases, with 8 bases between the two germline ends. CDR1 and CDR2 from the germline V gene are SEHNR and FQNEAQ (reference sequence). CDR3 in amino acids: CASSTPSGELFF. The CDR3 DNA reads as TGTGCCAGCAGCACCCCTAGCGGGGAGCTGTTTTTT.

V and J are TRBV9 and TRBJ2-3; 7 bases are a match to TRBD1. The trim removed 0 bases at V and 3 bases at J, leaving 4 bases unmatched. The germline V gene has CDR1 SGDLS and CDR2 YYNGEE. The CDR3 contains 15 residues. CDR3 protein: CASSVERGRTDTQYF. The DNA of the CDR3 is TGTGCCAGCAGCGTAGAAAGGGGGCGAACAGATACGCAGTATTTT. Based on the CDR3 plus reference TRBV9 and TRBJ2-3, the full variable domain is DSGVTQTPKHLITATGQRVTLRCSPRSGDLSVYWYQQSLDQGLQFLIQYYNGEERAKGNILERFSAQQFPDLHSELNLSSLELGDSALYFCASSVERGRTDTQYFGPGTRLTVL.

This clone was recorded once. V gene TRBV20-1 combines with J gene TRBJ2-7, with 7 bases aligning to TRBD1. Looked up from germline, CDR1 is DFQATT and CDR2 is SNEGSKA (reference sequence). The V gene end was trimmed by 2 bases and the J gene end by 0 bases; junction bases not matched to a gene: 4. CDR3 size: 14 residues. The chain's CDR3 is CSARRRDSSYEQYF. The CDR3, as DNA: TGCAGTGCTAGACGCCGGGACAGCTCCTACGAGCAGTACTTC.

The rearrangement joins TRBV27 to TRBJ2-7; D not certain. V was shortened by 4 bases and J by 3 bases, with 10 bases between the two germline ends. Germline V gene sequence: CDR1 MNHEY, CDR2 SMNVEV (reference sequence). The CDR3 spans 13 residues. The CDR3 DNA reads TGTGCCAGCAGTTGTGGCCGGGTCTACGAGCAGTACTTC. Translated, it gives CASSCGRVYEQYF.

This chain uses TRBV5-1 with TRBJ2-5, with 13 bases lining up with TRBD2. V was clipped by 0 bases and J by 4 bases; unmatched bases: 0. CDR3 length: 15 residues. Germline CDR1 and CDR2: SGHRS and YFSETQ. CDR3 loop: CASSLGTSGGETQYF. The CDR3 DNA reads TGCGCCAGCAGCTTGGGGACTAGCGGGGGAGAGACCCAGTACTTC.

This clone was counted once. This sequence joins TRBV20-1 and TRBJ1-6, with 8 bases identical to TRBD1. CDR1 and CDR2 from the germline V gene are DFQATT and SNEGSKA (reference sequence). The junction had 14 bases not matched to a gene; V was cut back by 4 bases and J by 6 bases. CDR3 size: 17 residues. The CDR3 protein is CSAIAQYSGGSNSPLHF. The CDR3 DNA reads TGCAGTGCTATCGCCCAGTACTCAGGGGGCAGTAATTCACCCCTCCACTTT.

This chain connects TRBV18 to TRBJ2-5, with 16 bases fitting TRBD2. J gave up 1 base and V 3 bases, and 8 bases lay outside the gene matches. The CDR3 consists of 19 residues. Germline V CDR1 and CDR2: KGHSH, LQKENI. The CDR3 sequence: CASSPQGLAGGRGQETQYF. In DNA form, the CDR3 reads TGTGCCAGCTCACCGCAGGGACTAGCGGGGGGGCGAGGCCAAGAGACCCAGTACTTC.

There are many counts of this clone. V is TRBV29-1 and J is TRBJ1-2; 10 bases line up with TRBD1. This CDR3 has 14 amino acids. Germline values: CDR1 SQVTM, CDR2 ANQGSEA. V was clipped by 4 bases and J by 4 bases; unmatched bases: 6. CDR3 bases: TGCAGCGTTGTTGGGGACAGGGGACTCTATGGCTACACCTTC. Protein: CSVVGDRGLYGYTF.

A remark on this clone: The CDR3 ends on some other residue instead of the conserved phenylalanine or tryptophan, so this is likely a read error. The chain links TRBV5-4 to TRBJ2-5; D gene uncertain. CDR1 is SGHNT and CDR2 is YYREEE in the germline V gene (reference sequence). This CDR3 is built from 12 residues. V lost 3 bases to trimming and J lost 5 bases, with 8 bases between them. CDR3 bases: TGTGCCAGCAGCTATAACTTGGAGACCCAGTACCTC. This translates into CASSYNLETQYL.

This clone was detected a few times. The chain has TRBV27 and TRBJ2-7, with TRBD2 matching 11 bases. Trimming cost V 1 base and J 4 bases; bases outside gene matches: 12. The CDR3 length is 18 residues. The germline V gene encodes CDR1 MNHEY and CDR2 SMNVEV (reference sequence). The CDR3 sequence: CASSLYLGGTSGSYEQYF. In DNA form, the CDR3 reads TGTGCCAGCAGTTTATACCTGGGGGGGACTAGCGGCTCTTACGAGCAGTACTTC.

This clone was detected only a few times. CDR3 coding DNA: TGTGCCAGCAGAACTGGACAGGCCACCGGGGAGCTGTTTTTT. This encodes CASRTGQATGELFF. V is TRBV6-1 and J is TRBJ2-2; 7 bases are a match to TRBD1. Germline V gene sequence: CDR1 MNHNS, CDR2 SASEGT. The J segment lost 4 bases and the V segment lost 6 bases, leaving 5 bases of the junction unmatched. This CDR3 comprises 14 residues.

This clone came up a few times. Lacking the conserved final phenylalanine or tryptophan, this CDR3 likely reflects a read error. The limits of the CDR3 on the DNA are not certain, so only TCRdb's listed CDR3 is given. The chain recombines TRBV2 with TRBJ1-2; the table calls TRBD1, which could not be checked here. The CDR3 is 11 residues long, ends included. Germline loops: CDR1 SNHLY, CDR2 FYNNEI. The CDR3: CASTLMAGGSC.

The chain is built from TRBV20-1 and TRBJ2-5; the match to TRBD2 covers 7 bases. Germline V gene sequence: CDR1 DFQATT, CDR2 SNEGSKA (reference sequence). J lost 1 base, V lost 0 bases, and 8 bases had no gene match. This CDR3 is 16 amino acids long. The CDR3 reads CSARDAKRDFQETQYF. CDR3 DNA sequence: TGCAGTGCTAGAGATGCCAAGCGGGACTTCCAAGAGACCCAGTACTTC.

For the CDR3, the DNA is TGCGCCAGCAGCCCCATAAGCGGGAGTATATCCTACAATGAGCAGTTCTTC. Encoded protein: CASSPISGSISYNEQFF. The chain employs TRBV5-1 and TRBJ2-1; 8 nucleotides align to TRBD2. The trim removed 4 bases at V and 1 base at J, leaving 10 bases unmatched. There are 17 residues in the CDR3. Germline V CDR1 and CDR2: SGHRS, YFSETQ.

This clone appeared a few times. The J gene is TRBJ1-3, the V gene TRBV12-3 or TRBV12-4; no firm D call. V was cut by 2 bases and J by 0 bases, with 5 bases left in between. The CDR3 is made up of 14 amino acids. This CDR3 is CASSLTNSGNTIYF. In nucleotides, the CDR3 is TGTGCCAGCAGTTTAACAAACTCTGGAAACACCATATATTTT.

This clone was detected many times. This chain links TRBV7-9 with TRBJ2-3, with D possibly being TRBD2 (6 bases). The germline V and J ends were trimmed by 1 base and 2 bases, with 10 bases remaining between them. The CDR3 contains 15 residues. Germline CDR1 is SEHNR and CDR2 is FQNEAQ (reference sequence). The CDR3 DNA sequence: TGTGCCAGCAGCTTAGATGGGGGGATCACAGATACGCAGTATTTT. Amino acids: CASSLDGGITDTQYF.